The following is a T cell receptor beta chain sequence with its context. This sample stems from a study of blood T cell repertoires in COVID-19. Study-wide context: Material from acute and convalescent COVID-19 was sourced from the United States, Italy and Spain. In each case, the material was cDNA or gDNA derived from T cells, B-cell-depleted T cells, or PBMCs.

Authors' data handling: Estimates of nucleated cell counts were drawn from the amplification of reference gene primers. Here immunoSEQ multiplex PCR was the method, and the copy in TCRdb shows in-frame clones only, minus some. V and J calls and clone size are those listed in that table; D and trimming were worked out from the DNA. The sample carries roughly 130,000 clones, about 92% recorded once. Sequencing was carried out using peripheral blood. The clonotype was recovered from a man in his fifties or sixties with active COVID-19.

CDR3 bases: TGTGCCAGCAGTGAGTTTCTAGCGCCCACCCAAGAGACCCAGTACTTC. It yields the protein CASSEFLAPTQETQYF. This chain connects TRBV2 to TRBJ2-5; weak D call: TRBD2 (6 bases). The ends were cut back, 3 bases at V and 1 base at J, with 15 bases in the middle. Germline CDR1 SNHLY, CDR2 FYNNEI. This CDR3 is 16 amino acids long.